This TCR beta chain was observed in a study of molecular identifiers for immune sequencing clone quantification. Findings and caveats of the study: Amid roughly 1 million naive cells, spiked Jurkat TCR RNA from one cell was reportedly still detectable. Effector cells had over 99% of their molecules in clones above 20 RNA copies, while naive cells had under 1%.

A CD8+CD4-CCR7+CD45RA+ phenotype served as the sorting definition for naive CD8 T cells. At least ten counts were recorded for this clonotype. Its cognate antigen is unknown. The CDR3 extends over 15 amino acids. CDR1 is MGHRA and CDR2 is YSYEKL in the germline V gene. V dropped 4 bases and J dropped 6; count of bases not matched to a gene: 7. Methods described previously were used for bulk TCR libraries, and listed TCR primers were applied. One entry per CDR3 protein results from TCRdb running MiXCR on the PCR reads. Found here are about 640,000 distinct CDR3 sequences, nearly 20% of them singletons; the top ten hold roughly 0.83%.

The sequenced sample was naive CD8+ T cells from blood, with Jurkat cell RNA spiked in. The subset denotes: FACS-sorted CD8+CD4-CCR7+CD45RA+ naive T cells. The chain couples TRBV4-1 to TRBJ1-5; 9 positions agree with TRBD1. This TCR came from a human donor in good health. Some libraries in this study had Jurkat cell RNA spiked in. CDR3 DNA: TGCGCCAGCAGCCGGTGGACAGGGGAAGGTCAGCCCCAGCATTTT. This translates into CASSRWTGEGQPQHF.